This T cell receptor beta chain was sequenced during a study of cytomegalovirus exposure and HLA in healthy donors. About the research overall: Earlier sequencing of around 190 million T cells yielded roughly 120 million unique TCR beta sequences. General study findings and limits: Trimming of TCR beta V- and J-genes showed a link, identified in a later analysis, to a missense DCLRE1C variant. Later work showed greater clonal expansion in HLA-associated TCR beta chains than in equally common others.

In the PCR, 60 Vbeta and 13 Jbeta primers were used. Only in-frame clones appear in the TCRdb table, and some are missing; sequencing was by immunoSEQ multiplex PCR. The sample holds about 98,000 clones, less than 85% seen once. Donors were ostensibly healthy at sampling, although undocumented immune exposures were probable. In germline, CDR1 is MNHEY, CDR2 SMNVEV (reference sequence). V lost 3 bases to trimming and J lost 6 bases, with 14 bases between them. The CDR3 loop spans 14 amino acids. Details on this clone: Its antigen remains unidentified.

The clonotype originates from a male donor in good health and CMV-seronegative. The chain recombines TRBV27 with TRBJ1-2; D gene unclear. Sample: PBMCs. The CDR3 spells CASSLNRQSNGYTF. CDR3 DNA sequence: TGTGCCAGCAGTTTGAATAGACAATCGAATGGCTACACCTTC.